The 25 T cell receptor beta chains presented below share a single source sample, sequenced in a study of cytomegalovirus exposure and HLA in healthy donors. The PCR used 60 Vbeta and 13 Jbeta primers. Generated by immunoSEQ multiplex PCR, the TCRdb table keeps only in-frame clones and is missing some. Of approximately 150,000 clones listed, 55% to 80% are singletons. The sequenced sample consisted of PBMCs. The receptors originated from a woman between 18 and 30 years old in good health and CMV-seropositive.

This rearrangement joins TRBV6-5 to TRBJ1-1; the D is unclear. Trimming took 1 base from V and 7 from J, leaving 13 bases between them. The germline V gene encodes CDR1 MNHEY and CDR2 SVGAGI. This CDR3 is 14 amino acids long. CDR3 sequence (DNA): TGTGCCAGCAGTTACTATTCCGGGGTTGTTGAAGCTTTCTTT. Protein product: CASSYYSGVVEAFF.

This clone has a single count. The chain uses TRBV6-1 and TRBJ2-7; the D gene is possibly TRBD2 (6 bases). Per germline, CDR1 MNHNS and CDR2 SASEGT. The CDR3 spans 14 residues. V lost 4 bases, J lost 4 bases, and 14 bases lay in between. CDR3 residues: CASSVPGLPYEQYF. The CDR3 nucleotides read TGTGCCAGCAGTGTACCGGGACTGCCGTACGAGCAGTACTTC.

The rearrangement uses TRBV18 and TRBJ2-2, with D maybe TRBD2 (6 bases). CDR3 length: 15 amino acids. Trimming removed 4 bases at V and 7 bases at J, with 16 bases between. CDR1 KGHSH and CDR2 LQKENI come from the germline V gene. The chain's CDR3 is CASSRTEGMHGELFF. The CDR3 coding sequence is TGTGCCAGCTCACGAACGGAGGGTATGCACGGGGAGCTGTTTTTT.

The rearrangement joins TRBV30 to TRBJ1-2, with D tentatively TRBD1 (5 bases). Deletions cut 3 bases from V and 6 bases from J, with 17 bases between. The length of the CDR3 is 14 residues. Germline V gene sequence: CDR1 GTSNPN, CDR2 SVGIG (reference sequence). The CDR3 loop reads CAWSWEGLKDGYTF. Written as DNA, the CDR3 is TGTGCCTGGAGCTGGGAGGGACTGAAGGATGGCTACACCTTC. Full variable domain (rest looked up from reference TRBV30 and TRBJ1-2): SQTIHQWPATLVQPVGSPLSLECTVEGTSNPNLYWYRQAAGRGLQLLFYSVGIGQISSEVPQNLSASRPQDRQFILSSKKLLLSDSGFYLCAWSWEGLKDGYTFGSGTRLTVV.

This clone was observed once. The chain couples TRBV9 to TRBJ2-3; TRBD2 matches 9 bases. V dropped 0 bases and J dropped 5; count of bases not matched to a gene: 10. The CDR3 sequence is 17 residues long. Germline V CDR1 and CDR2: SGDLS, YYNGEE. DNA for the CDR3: TGTGCCAGCAGCGTAGGAACCAGCGGGGGGCCACAAGATACGCAGTATTTT. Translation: CASSVGTSGGPQDTQYF.

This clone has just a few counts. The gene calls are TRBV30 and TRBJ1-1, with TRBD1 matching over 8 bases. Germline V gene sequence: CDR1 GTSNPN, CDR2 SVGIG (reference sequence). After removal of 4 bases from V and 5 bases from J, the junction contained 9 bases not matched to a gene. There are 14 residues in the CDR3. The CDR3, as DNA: TGTGCCTGGATACACAGGGGGTATAGGACTGAAGCTTTCTTT. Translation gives CAWIHRGYRTEAFF.

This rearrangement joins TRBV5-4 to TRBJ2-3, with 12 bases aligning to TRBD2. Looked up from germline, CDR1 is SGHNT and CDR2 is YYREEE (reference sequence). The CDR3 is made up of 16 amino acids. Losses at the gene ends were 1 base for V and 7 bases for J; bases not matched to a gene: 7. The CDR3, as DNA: TGTGCCAGCAGCTTGCCTAGCGGGAGGGCCCGAAATACGCAGTATTTT. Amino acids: CASSLPSGRARNTQYF.

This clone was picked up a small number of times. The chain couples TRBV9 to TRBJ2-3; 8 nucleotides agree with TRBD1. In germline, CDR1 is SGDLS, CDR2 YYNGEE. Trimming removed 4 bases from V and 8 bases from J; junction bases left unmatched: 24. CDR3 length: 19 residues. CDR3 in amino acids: CASSSSTGQVQNSHATQYF. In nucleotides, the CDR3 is TGTGCCAGCAGCTCCAGCACGGGACAGGTCCAGAACAGCCATGCTACGCAGTATTTT. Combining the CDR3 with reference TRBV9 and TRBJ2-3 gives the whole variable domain DSGVTQTPKHLITATGQRVTLRCSPRSGDLSVYWYQQSLDQGLQFLIQYYNGEERAKGNILERFSAQQFPDLHSELNLSSLELGDSALYFCASSSSTGQVQNSHATQYFGPGTRLTVL.

CDR3 region: CAWSPGTGISAFF. The CDR3 coding sequence is TGTGCCTGGAGCCCCGGGACAGGGATTTCAGCTTTCTTT. The chain is built from TRBV30 and TRBJ1-1; TRBD1 aligns across 9 bases. The germline V gene encodes CDR1 GTSNPN and CDR2 SVGIG (reference sequence). CDR3 length: 13 residues. V trimming: 3 bases; J trimming: 10 bases; junction bases outside the gene matches: 9.

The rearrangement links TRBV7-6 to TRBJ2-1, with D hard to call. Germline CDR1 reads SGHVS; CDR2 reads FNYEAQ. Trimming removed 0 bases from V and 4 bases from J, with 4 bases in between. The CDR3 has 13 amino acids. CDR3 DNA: TGTGCCAGCAGCTTAGCTCAGTACAATGAGCAGTTCTTC. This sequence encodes CASSLAQYNEQFF.

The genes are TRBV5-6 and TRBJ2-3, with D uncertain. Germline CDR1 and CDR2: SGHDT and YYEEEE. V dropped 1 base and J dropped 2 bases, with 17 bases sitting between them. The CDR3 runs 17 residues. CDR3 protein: CASSLKTEPLNTDTQYF. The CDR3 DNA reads TGTGCCAGCAGCTTGAAAACAGAGCCCCTGAACACAGATACGCAGTATTTT. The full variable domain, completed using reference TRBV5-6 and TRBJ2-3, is DAGVTQSPTHLIKTRGQQVTLRCSPKSGHDTVSWYQQALGQGPQFIFQYYEEEERQRGNFPDRFSGHQFPNYSSELNVNALLLGDSALYLCASSLKTEPLNTDTQYFGPGTRLTVL.

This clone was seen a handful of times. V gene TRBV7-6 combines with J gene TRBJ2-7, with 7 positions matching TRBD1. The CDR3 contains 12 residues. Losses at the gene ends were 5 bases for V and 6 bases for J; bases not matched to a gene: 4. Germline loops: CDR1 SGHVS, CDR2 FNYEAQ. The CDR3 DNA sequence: TGTGCCAGCAGCGCGACAGGGTTCGAGCAGTACTTC. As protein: CASSATGFEQYF.

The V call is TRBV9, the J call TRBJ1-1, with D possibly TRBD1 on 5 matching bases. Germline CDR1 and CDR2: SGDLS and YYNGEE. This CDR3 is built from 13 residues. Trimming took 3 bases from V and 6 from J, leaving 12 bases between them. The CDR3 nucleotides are TGTGCCAGCAGCGCGGACATTGTGGCTGAAGCTTTCTTT. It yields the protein CASSADIVAEAFF. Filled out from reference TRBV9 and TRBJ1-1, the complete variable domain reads DSGVTQTPKHLITATGQRVTLRCSPRSGDLSVYWYQQSLDQGLQFLIQYYNGEERAKGNILERFSAQQFPDLHSELNLSSLELGDSALYFCASSADIVAEAFFGQGTRLTVV.

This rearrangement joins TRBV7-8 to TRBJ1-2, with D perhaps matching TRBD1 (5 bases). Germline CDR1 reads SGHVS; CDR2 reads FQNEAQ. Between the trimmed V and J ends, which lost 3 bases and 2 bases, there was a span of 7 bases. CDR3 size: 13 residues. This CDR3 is CASSLDKNYGYTF. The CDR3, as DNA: TGTGCCAGCAGCTTGGACAAGAACTATGGCTACACCTTC.

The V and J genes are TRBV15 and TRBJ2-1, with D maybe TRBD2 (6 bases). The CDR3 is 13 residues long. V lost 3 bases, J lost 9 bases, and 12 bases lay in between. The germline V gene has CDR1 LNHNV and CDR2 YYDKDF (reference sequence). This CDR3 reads CATSRDYQGEQFF. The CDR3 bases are TGTGCCACCAGCAGGGACTACCAGGGTGAGCAGTTCTTC.

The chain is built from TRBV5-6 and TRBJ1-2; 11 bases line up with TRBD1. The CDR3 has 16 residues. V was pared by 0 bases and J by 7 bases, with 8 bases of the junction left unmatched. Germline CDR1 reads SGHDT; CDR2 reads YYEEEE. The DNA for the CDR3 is TGTGCCAGCAGCTTGGCCTCGGACAGGGGGCGACGTGGCTACACCTTC. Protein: CASSLASDRGRRGYTF.

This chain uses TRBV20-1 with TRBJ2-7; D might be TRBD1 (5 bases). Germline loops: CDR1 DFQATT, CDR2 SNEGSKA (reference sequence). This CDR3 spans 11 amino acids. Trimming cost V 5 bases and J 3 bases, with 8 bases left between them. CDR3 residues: CSALDSYEQYF. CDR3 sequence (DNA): TGCAGTGCTTTAGACAGCTACGAGCAGTACTTC.

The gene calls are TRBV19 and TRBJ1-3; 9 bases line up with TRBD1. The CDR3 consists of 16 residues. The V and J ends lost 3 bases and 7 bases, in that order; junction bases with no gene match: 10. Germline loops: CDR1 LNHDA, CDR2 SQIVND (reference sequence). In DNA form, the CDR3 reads TGTGCCAGTAGTATGACCCACAGGGGGCGAGGGAACACCATATATTTT. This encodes CASSMTHRGRGNTIYF.

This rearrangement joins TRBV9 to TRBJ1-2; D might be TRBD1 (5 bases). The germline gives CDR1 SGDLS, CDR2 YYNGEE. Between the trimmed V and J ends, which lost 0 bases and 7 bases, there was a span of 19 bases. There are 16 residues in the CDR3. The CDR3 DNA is TGTGCCAGCAGCGTAGAAGGCTTCAGCCAGGGAAGTGGCTACACCTTC. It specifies CASSVEGFSQGSGYTF.

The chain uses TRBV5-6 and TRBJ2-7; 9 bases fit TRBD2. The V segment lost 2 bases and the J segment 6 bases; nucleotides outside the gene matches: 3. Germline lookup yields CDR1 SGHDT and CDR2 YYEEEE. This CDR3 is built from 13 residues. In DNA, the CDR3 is TGTGCCAGCAGCTTTGGGACTAGCAGCGAGCAGTACTTC. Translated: CASSFGTSSEQYF. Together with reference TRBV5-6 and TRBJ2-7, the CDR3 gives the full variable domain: DAGVTQSPTHLIKTRGQQVTLRCSPKSGHDTVSWYQQALGQGPQFIFQYYEEEERQRGNFPDRFSGHQFPNYSSELNVNALLLGDSALYLCASSFGTSSEQYFGPGTRLTVT.

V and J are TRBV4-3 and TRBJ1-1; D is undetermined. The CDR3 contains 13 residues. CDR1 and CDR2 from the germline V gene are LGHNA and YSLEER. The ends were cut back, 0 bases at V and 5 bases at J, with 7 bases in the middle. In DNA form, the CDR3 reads TGCGCCAGCAGCCAAGAAATCGGTACTGAAGCTTTCTTT. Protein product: CASSQEIGTEAFF.

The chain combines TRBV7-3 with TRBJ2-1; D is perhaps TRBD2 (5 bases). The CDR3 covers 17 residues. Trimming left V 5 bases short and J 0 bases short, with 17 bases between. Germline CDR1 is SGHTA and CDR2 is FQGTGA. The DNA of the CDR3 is TGTGCCAGCAGCCCCAAGGATCTGGGGAGCTCCTACAATGAGCAGTTCTTC. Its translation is CASSPKDLGSSYNEQFF.

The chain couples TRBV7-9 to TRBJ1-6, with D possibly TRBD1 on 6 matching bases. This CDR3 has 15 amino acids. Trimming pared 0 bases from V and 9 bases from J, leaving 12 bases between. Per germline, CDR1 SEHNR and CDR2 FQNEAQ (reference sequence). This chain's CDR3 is CASSLATGPGSPLHF. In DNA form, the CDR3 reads TGTGCCAGCAGCTTAGCGACAGGTCCGGGTTCACCCCTCCACTTT.

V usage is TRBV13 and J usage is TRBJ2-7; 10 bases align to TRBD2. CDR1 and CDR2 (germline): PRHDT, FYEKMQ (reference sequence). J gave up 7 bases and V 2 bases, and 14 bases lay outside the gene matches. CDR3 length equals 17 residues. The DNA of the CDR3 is TGTGCCAGCAGCTTACGGGCTAGCGGGAGTCAAACGAGGGAGCAGTACTTC. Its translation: CASSLRASGSQTREQYF.

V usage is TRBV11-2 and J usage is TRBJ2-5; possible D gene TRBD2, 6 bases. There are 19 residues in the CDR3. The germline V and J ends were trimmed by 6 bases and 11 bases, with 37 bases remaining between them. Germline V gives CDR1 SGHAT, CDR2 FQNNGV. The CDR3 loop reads CASSPSVGLSPRFLREQYF. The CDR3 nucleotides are TGTGCCAGCAGTCCAAGTGTGGGGTTGTCCCCCAGATTTCTACGGGAGCAGTACTTC.